The next 16 T cell receptor beta chains were all read from a single sample in a study of OX40 agonist ivuxolimab in advanced cancers. Libraries were constructed by the immunoSEQ multiplex PCR assay. The table was pulled from immuneACCESS by TCRdb, which kept in-frame rearrangements only. Such tables lose some clones; where checked, under half of the loss comes from unresolved V genes, and the rest has no known cause. This sample has roughly 80,000 clones in its table, and about nine tenths of those were observed once. Jointly, the top ten make up approximately 0.76% of the sample. Sequenced material: CD4+ or CD8+ T cells sorted from blood, taken in a trial of the OX40 agonist ivuxolimab. The receptors were sampled from an adult with an advanced solid tumor such as melanoma, head and neck, liver or kidney cancer.

This clone was seen a handful of times. The chain recombines TRBV2 with TRBJ2-7; D gene uncertain. The CDR3 spans 12 residues. CDR1 SNHLY and CDR2 FYNNEI come from the germline V gene. Trimming cost V 7 bases and J 2 bases, with 9 bases left between them. This chain's CDR3 is CASTRGTYEQYF. The CDR3 region has the DNA TGTGCCAGCACTCGAGGAACCTACGAGCAGTACTTC.

The rearrangement joins TRBV12-5 to TRBJ2-2; D might be TRBD2 (5 bases). The CDR3 has 11 residues. CDR1 is LGHNT, CDR2 FRNRAP, per germline. Trimming left V 8 bases short and J 6 bases short, with 7 bases between. The CDR3 loop is CASRGSGELFF. The CDR3 nucleotides are TGTGCTAGTCGGGGTTCCGGGGAGCTGTTTTTT. The whole variable domain, remainder taken from reference TRBV12-5 and TRBJ2-2, is DARVTQTPRHKVTEMGQEVTMRCQPILGHNTVFWYRQTMMQGLELLAYFRNRAPLDDSGMPKDRFSAEMPDATLATLKIQPSEPRDSAVYFCASRGSGELFFGEGSRLTVL.

This chain links TRBV5-1 with TRBJ1-2; D not resolved. V was trimmed by 6 bases and J by 3 bases, leaving 18 bases between them. The CDR3 is 15 amino acids. CDR1 and CDR2 from the germline V gene are SGHRS and YFSETQ. The CDR3 is CASTLIPGKDYGYTF. The CDR3 coding sequence is TGCGCCAGCACCTTAATCCCCGGGAAGGACTATGGCTACACCTTC.

This chain links TRBV11-2 with TRBJ2-1; D ambiguous. The CDR3 is 14 amino acids. V gave up 5 bases and J gave up 10 bases, with 18 bases separating them. CDR1 is SGHAT and CDR2 is FQNNGV in the germline V gene. The CDR3 DNA reads TGTGCCAGCAGCCAACGTTCGGATGATCACGAGCAGTTCTTC. Amino acids: CASSQRSDDHEQFF. Variable domain in full (rest from reference TRBV11-2 and TRBJ2-1): EAGVAQSPRYKIIEKRQSVAFWCNPISGHATLYWYQQILGQGPKLLIQFQNNGVVDDSQLPKDRFSAERLKGVDSTLKIQPAKLEDSAVYLCASSQRSDDHEQFFGPGTRLTVL.

The rearrangement uses TRBV5-1 and TRBJ2-5; 9 nucleotides line up with TRBD1. Germline CDR1 is SGHRS and CDR2 is YFSETQ. The CDR3 runs 15 residues. V lost 0 bases and J lost 4; bases outside the gene matches: 4. The CDR3 region is CASSLGDRVGETQYF. The CDR3 nucleotides are TGCGCCAGCAGCTTGGGGGACAGGGTCGGAGAGACCCAGTACTTC. The variable domain in full, completed from reference TRBV5-1 and TRBJ2-5, reads KAGVTQTPRYLIKTRGQQVTLSCSPISGHRSVSWYQQTPGQGLQFLFEYFSETQRNKGNFPGRFSGRQFSNSRSEMNVSTLELGDSALYLCASSLGDRVGETQYFGPGTRLLVL.

This rearrangement joins TRBV4-1 to TRBJ1-2; tentatively, D is TRBD1 (5 bases). V was shortened by 2 bases and J by 4 bases, with 17 bases between the two germline ends. Germline V gene lookup returns CDR1 MGHRA and CDR2 YSYEKL. The CDR3 length is 16 residues. The CDR3 loop is CASSQPPGREFYGYTF. The CDR3 coding sequence is TGCGCCAGCAGCCAACCCCCAGGGAGGGAGTTCTATGGCTACACCTTC.

The gene calls are TRBV4-2 and TRBJ2-1; the D call may be TRBD1 or TRBD2 (5 bases each). The V and J ends lost 4 bases and 0 bases respectively, with 13 bases between them. The CDR3 covers 16 residues. The germline CDR1 and CDR2 sequences are LGHNA and YNFKEQ. The CDR3 loop reads CASSPKRGSSYNEQFF. CDR3 in DNA: TGTGCCAGCAGCCCCAAGAGGGGAAGCTCCTACAATGAGCAGTTCTTC.

The chain has TRBV28 and TRBJ1-1, with 12 bases lining up with TRBD1. CDR3 length: 17 residues. Germline loops: CDR1 MDHEN, CDR2 SYDVKM. Trimming cost V 2 bases and J 6 bases; bases outside gene matches: 10. DNA of the CDR3: TGTGCCAGCAGTTTAACCCGGGACAGGGGGCTGTTAGCTGAAGCTTTCTTT. It codes for CASSLTRDRGLLAEAFF. Full variable domain (remainder filled in from reference TRBV28 and TRBJ1-1): DVKVTQSSRYLVKRTGEKVFLECVQDMDHENMFWYRQDPGLGLRLIYFSYDVKMKEKGDIPEGYSVSREKKERFSLILESASTNQTSMYLCASSLTRDRGLLAEAFFGQGTRLTVV.

The chain uses TRBV19 and TRBJ2-1; D remains unclear. The CDR3 is 14 amino acids. Trimming shortened V by 5 bases and J by 2 bases, and 10 bases separated the two germline ends. Germline V gene lookup returns CDR1 LNHDA and CDR2 SQIVND (reference sequence). In DNA, the CDR3 is TGTGCCAGTAGTGGAAAGTATCCCTACAATGAGCAGTTCTTC. The encoded protein is CASSGKYPYNEQFF. The variable domain in full, completed from reference TRBV19 and TRBJ2-1, reads DGGITQSPKYLFRKEGQNVTLSCEQNLNHDAMYWYRQDPGQGLRLIYYSQIVNDFQKGDIAEGYSVSREKKESFPLTVTSAQKNPTAFYLCASSGKYPYNEQFFGPGTRLTVL.

This rearrangement joins TRBV6-1 to TRBJ1-5; D is unclear. The CDR3 sequence is 13 residues long. CDR1 MNHNS and CDR2 SASEGT come from the germline V gene. V lost 3 bases and J lost 6, with 9 bases in between. The CDR3 DNA sequence: TGTGCCAGCAGTGAGACTTTGTTTCAGCCCCAGCATTTT. Residues: CASSETLFQPQHF.

This chain uses TRBV7-6 with TRBJ2-2; D ambiguous. V lost 5 bases, J lost 7 bases, and 5 bases lay in between. CDR1 and CDR2 (germline): SGHVS, FNYEAQ. This CDR3 has 11 amino acids. CDR3 loop: CASSPNGELFF. DNA of the CDR3: TGTGCCAGCAGCCCCAACGGGGAGCTGTTTTTT.

The chain combines TRBV5-1 with TRBJ1-4, with D unclear. CDR1 SGHRS and CDR2 YFSETQ come from the germline V gene. The CDR3 contains 14 residues. V was cut by 0 bases and J by 2 bases, with 5 bases left in between. The CDR3 is CASSLAGTNEKLFF. CDR3 coding DNA: TGCGCCAGCAGCTTGGCTGGGACTAATGAAAAACTGTTTTTT. The full variable domain, with the rest looked up from reference TRBV5-1 and TRBJ1-4, is KAGVTQTPRYLIKTRGQQVTLSCSPISGHRSVSWYQQTPGQGLQFLFEYFSETQRNKGNFPGRFSGRQFSNSRSEMNVSTLELGDSALYLCASSLAGTNEKLFFGSGTQLSVL.

J is TRBJ1-5 and V is TRBV10-3; 8 nucleotides match TRBD1. CDR1 and CDR2 (germline): ENHRY, SYGVKD. CDR3 length: 14 residues. The V gene end was trimmed by 5 bases and the J gene end by 4 bases; junction bases not matched to a gene: 4. The CDR3 sequence is CAISRQGPNQPQHF. The CDR3 DNA reads as TGTGCCATCAGTAGACAGGGGCCGAATCAGCCCCAGCATTTT.

The chain carries TRBV2 and TRBJ2-7, with 9 bases lining up with TRBD1. Germline trimming cut 6 bases from V and 6 bases from J; bases unmatched to any gene: 6. Germline CDR1 reads SNHLY; CDR2 reads FYNNEI. The CDR3 loop spans 13 amino acids. The CDR3 region is CASSSGQGTEQYF. DNA for the CDR3: TGTGCCAGCAGCTCGGGACAGGGCACCGAGCAGTACTTC.

About this clone: This sample includes further DNA sequences coding for the same CDR3. This chain connects TRBV12-5 to TRBJ2-5, with 8 bases identical to TRBD1. CDR3 size: 13 residues. Trimming took 1 base from V and 5 from J; bases not matched to a gene: 0. Per the germline V gene, CDR1 is LGHNT and CDR2 is FRNRAP. The CDR3 loop is CASGLGQGETQYF. The CDR3 bases are TGTGCTAGTGGTTTGGGACAGGGGGAGACCCAGTACTTC.

This clone was recorded a few times. The chain links TRBV7-9 to TRBJ1-3; possibly TRBD1 for D (5 bases). The germline V and J ends were trimmed by 5 bases and 0 bases, with 11 bases remaining between them. The CDR3 extends over 15 amino acids. Germline V gene lookup returns CDR1 SEHNR and CDR2 FQNEAQ (reference sequence). This CDR3 is CASSLRQSSGNTIYF. In nucleotides, the CDR3 is TGTGCCAGCAGCCTTAGACAGAGCTCTGGAAACACCATATATTTT.